One sample yielded the 31 T cell receptor beta chains listed below, sequenced in a study of long-term antiretroviral therapy in people with HIV. At the survey level, the v3.0 immunoSEQ assay was run. TCRdb keeps only in-frame clones here, not all; method: immunoSEQ multiplex PCR. The repertoire holds 23,000 or so clones, with around four fifths as singletons. Sequenced material: unsorted PBMCs, taken roughly 4.5 years after starting antiretroviral therapy. These receptors came from a man between 25 and 39 years old with HIV.

This chain links TRBV21-1 with TRBJ1-2. TRBV21-1 is flagged as a pseudogene. The CDR3 totals 17 residues. CDR3 amino acids: CASSKVRGLQPNYGYTF. CDR3 in DNA: TGTGCCAGCAGCAAAGTGAGGGGCCTTCAACCCAACTATGGCTACACCTTC.

This chain joins TRBV25-1 and TRBJ1-6; 7 positions match TRBD1. This CDR3 contains 16 residues. From germline, CDR1 is MGHDK and CDR2 SYGVNS. Losses at the gene ends were 2 bases for V and 6 bases for J; bases not matched to a gene: 7. The CDR3 loop reads CASSEDSGTANSPLHF. The DNA for the CDR3 is TGTGCCAGCAGTGAAGACTCCGGGACAGCTAATTCACCCCTCCACTTT.

The chain is built from TRBV30 and TRBJ1-4; a weak D match, TRBD1 (5 bases). Trimming took off 8 bases at V and 8 bases at J, with 15 bases between the two ends. The CDR3 is 12 amino acids. Germline assignment: CDR1 GTSNPN and CDR2 SVGIG (reference sequence). The CDR3, as DNA: TGTGCCCTGGGGAGGGGAGGCGAAAAACTGTTTTTT. It codes for CALGRGGEKLFF. The entire variable domain, with the rest obtained from reference TRBV30 and TRBJ1-4, is as follows: SQTIHQWPATLVQPVGSPLSLECTVEGTSNPNLYWYRQAAGRGLQLLFYSVGIGQISSEVPQNLSASRPQDRQFILSSKKLLLSDSGFYLCALGRGGEKLFFGSGTQLSVL.

V gene TRBV19 combines with J gene TRBJ1-1, with D possibly being TRBD1 (6 bases). Germline-derived CDR1 and CDR2 are LNHDA and SQIVND (reference sequence). The CDR3 spans 14 residues. V lost 3 bases to trimming and J lost 4 bases, with 12 bases between them. The CDR3 loop is CASSITQGSTEAFF. The CDR3 bases are TGTGCCAGTAGTATTACACAGGGAAGCACTGAAGCTTTCTTT.

The chain carries TRBV5-6 and TRBJ1-2; D remains unclear. Per the germline V gene, CDR1 is SGHDT and CDR2 is YYEEEE. Trimming took off 0 bases at V and 4 bases at J, with 10 bases between the two ends. This CDR3 is 14 amino acids long. The CDR3 sequence: CASSLGGGPYGYTF. In nucleotides, the CDR3 is TGTGCCAGCAGCTTGGGTGGCGGCCCCTATGGCTACACCTTC.

This clone was seen only a few times. This chain links TRBV6-6 with TRBJ1-5; maybe TRBD1 (5 bases). Germline CDR1 and CDR2: MNHNY and SVGAGI (reference sequence). V was trimmed by 9 bases and J by 9 bases, leaving 24 bases between them. The CDR3 contains 15 residues. The chain's CDR3 is CARIRVGTAFRPQHF. CDR3 in DNA: TGTGCCAGGATCAGAGTCGGGACGGCCTTTCGGCCCCAGCATTTT.

A few counts support this clone. V usage is TRBV27 and J usage is TRBJ2-7; tentatively, D is TRBD2 (5 bases). Germline assignment: CDR1 MNHEY and CDR2 SMNVEV (reference sequence). V was trimmed by 8 bases and J by 3 bases, leaving 11 bases between them. The CDR3 loop spans 12 amino acids. The CDR3 here is CASWTGGYEQYF. The DNA for the CDR3 is TGTGCCAGCTGGACCGGAGGCTACGAGCAGTACTTC.

This sequence joins TRBV29-1 and TRBJ1-1; TRBD1 might be the D (6 bases). Germline V gene lookup returns CDR1 SQVTM and CDR2 ANQGSEA. Deletions cut 6 bases from V and 11 bases from J, with 19 bases between. The CDR3 spans 12 residues. CDR3 residues: CSVLNYGGEAFF. As DNA, the CDR3 is TGCAGCGTGTTGAACTACGGGGGCGAGGCTTTCTTT.

The gene calls are TRBV21-1 and TRBJ2-3. TRBV21-1 is an annotated pseudogene. The CDR3 extends over 15 amino acids. The CDR3 loop reads CASSNVGSSTDTQYF. The CDR3 coding sequence is TGTGCCAGCAGCAACGTGGGGTCTAGCACAGATACGCAGTATTTT.

This clone has only one observation. The V call is TRBV28, the J call TRBJ2-2; D is ambiguous. V was trimmed by 6 bases and J by 4 bases, leaving 9 bases between them. CDR1 is MDHEN and CDR2 is SYDVKM in the germline V gene. The CDR3 runs to 13 residues. The CDR3 DNA follows: TGTGCCAGCAGCCGATGGGGCACCGGGGAGCTGTTTTTT. Translation gives CASSRWGTGELFF. Looking up the rest from reference TRBV28 and TRBJ2-2 gives the full variable domain: DVKVTQSSRYLVKRTGEKVFLECVQDMDHENMFWYRQDPGLGLRLIYFSYDVKMKEKGDIPEGYSVSREKKERFSLILESASTNQTSMYLCASSRWGTGELFFGEGSRLTVL.

J is TRBJ2-3 and V is TRBV27; 7 positions match TRBD1. Germline CDR1 is MNHEY and CDR2 is SMNVEV (reference sequence). V was pared by 5 bases and J by 3 bases, with 8 bases of the junction left unmatched. The CDR3 has 15 residues. DNA for the CDR3: TGTGCCAGCAGTCCCCGGGCAGGGGGAACAGATACGCAGTATTTT. Translating gives CASSPRAGGTDTQYF.

The CDR3 nucleotides read TGTGCCAGCAGCTCCGGGTGGGCGAACACCGGGGAGCTGTTTTTT. Its translation is CASSSGWANTGELFF. The chain has TRBV13 and TRBJ2-2, with D unclear. V lost 4 bases and J lost 0, with 9 bases in between. The CDR3 has 15 amino acids. CDR1 is PRHDT and CDR2 is FYEKMQ in the germline V gene (reference sequence).

This clone was counted between two and nine times. The chain links TRBV28 to TRBJ1-5; D is unclear. This CDR3 contains 14 residues. Germline lookup yields CDR1 MDHEN and CDR2 SYDVKM. V was clipped by 3 bases and J by 3 bases, with 9 bases between them. In DNA form, the CDR3 reads TGTGCCAGCAGTTTTGCGGGTTACAATCAGCCCCAGCATTTT. This codes for CASSFAGYNQPQHF.

V and J are TRBV9 and TRBJ2-2, with TRBD2 matching 9 bases. The CDR3 totals 18 residues. CDR1 and CDR2 (germline): SGDLS, YYNGEE. The J segment lost 1 base and the V segment lost 0 bases, leaving 7 bases of the junction unmatched. The CDR3 spells CASSVARLAGRNTGELFF. DNA for the CDR3: TGTGCCAGCAGCGTAGCCCGTCTAGCGGGAAGGAACACCGGGGAGCTGTTTTTT. The whole variable domain, filled in from reference TRBV9 and TRBJ2-2, reads DSGVTQTPKHLITATGQRVTLRCSPRSGDLSVYWYQQSLDQGLQFLIQYYNGEERAKGNILERFSAQQFPDLHSELNLSSLELGDSALYFCASSVARLAGRNTGELFFGEGSRLTVL.

This clone is medium-sized (0.01 to 0.1%) by share. Additional DNA sequences in this sample encode the identical CDR3. The chain links TRBV19 to TRBJ2-7; 9 nucleotides agree with TRBD2. The CDR3 has 13 amino acids. J lost 5 bases, V lost 3 bases, and 2 bases had no gene match. The germline CDR1 and CDR2 sequences are LNHDA and SQIVND (reference sequence). As DNA, the CDR3 is TGTGCCAGTAGTATTGCTAGCGGGGACGAGCAGTACTTC. Translated: CASSIASGDEQYF.

This clone occurred a few times. DNA of the CDR3: TGTGCCAGCAGCCCCTCTTCGGCTAGCGGGGGGGCCTTCAATGAGCAGTTCTTC. It yields the protein CASSPSSASGGAFNEQFF. V gene TRBV7-9 combines with J gene TRBJ2-1; 12 positions match TRBD2. Germline-derived CDR1 and CDR2 are SEHNR and FQNEAQ (reference sequence). This CDR3 contains 18 residues. V trimming: 5 bases; J trimming: 6 bases; junction bases outside the gene matches: 14.

This clone was counted a few times. The V gene is TRBV27, the J gene TRBJ1-2; D is uncertain. The V end was cut by 5 bases, the J end by 2 bases, with 12 bases between. Germline V gene sequence: CDR1 MNHEY, CDR2 SMNVEV (reference sequence). The CDR3 runs to 14 residues. CDR3 coding DNA: TGTGCCAGCAGTCCCCTTACAGAGAACTATGGCTACACCTTC. Translated, it gives CASSPLTENYGYTF.

The genes are TRBV10-3 and TRBJ2-1; 11 nucleotides match TRBD2. V lost 1 base to trimming and J lost 3 bases; unmatched junction nucleotides: 5. In germline, CDR1 is ENHRY, CDR2 SYGVKD. The CDR3 sequence is 17 residues long. The DNA for the CDR3 is TGTGCCATCAGTGAGTGGGTAGCGGGAGGGTTCTACAATGAGCAGTTCTTC. Translated, it gives CAISEWVAGGFYNEQFF.

The chain employs TRBV4-2 and TRBJ2-5; 14 bases agree with TRBD2. The V segment lost 4 bases and the J segment 5 bases; nucleotides outside the gene matches: 3. Per germline, CDR1 LGHNA and CDR2 YNFKEQ. The length of the CDR3 is 15 residues. CDR3 amino acids: CASSLGLAGDETQYF. The CDR3 DNA reads TGTGCCAGCAGCCTGGGACTAGCGGGAGATGAGACCCAGTACTTC.

This clone was seen a single time. The chain joins TRBV7-9 to TRBJ1-4; D may be TRBD1 (5 bases). CDR3 size: 14 residues. CDR1 is SEHNR, CDR2 FQNEAQ, per germline (reference sequence). V was clipped by 0 bases and J by 7 bases, with 9 bases between them. This CDR3 reads CASSLAGGTEKLFF. CDR3 DNA: TGTGCCAGCAGCTTAGCGGGTGGGACTGAAAAACTGTTTTTT.

This chain joins TRBV18 and TRBJ2-5, with D possibly matching TRBD2 (5 bases). CDR1 is KGHSH, CDR2 LQKENI, per germline. The V end was cut by 3 bases, the J end by 5 bases, with 10 bases between. The CDR3 runs 13 residues. Here the CDR3 DNA reads TGTGCCAGCTCACCTCGGGATTTGGAGACCCAGTACTTC. Its protein product is CASSPRDLETQYF.

The rearrangement uses TRBV5-4 and TRBJ2-7, with 7 bases matching TRBD2. CDR1 SGHNT and CDR2 YYREEE come from the germline V gene (reference sequence). The CDR3 spans 14 residues. The V and J ends lost 4 bases and 2 bases, in that order; junction bases with no gene match: 6. The CDR3: CASSPGGGTYEQYF. CDR3 DNA: TGTGCCAGCAGCCCTGGGGGGGGGACCTACGAGCAGTACTTC. Full variable domain (outside the CDR3, taken from reference TRBV5-4 and TRBJ2-7): ETGVTQSPTHLIKTRGQQVTLRCSSQSGHNTVSWYQQALGQGPQFIFQYYREEENGRGNFPPRFSGLQFPNYSSELNVNALELDDSALYLCASSPGGGTYEQYFGPGTRLTVT.

V and J are TRBV11-2 and TRBJ1-1; the match to TRBD1 covers 10 bases. Trimming removed 1 base from V and 11 bases from J; junction bases left unmatched: 7. Germline V gene sequence: CDR1 SGHAT, CDR2 FQNNGV. The length of the CDR3 is 14 residues. The DNA for the CDR3 is TGTGCCAGCAGCTTAGTCTTTTTGGGACAGGGGGCTTTCTTT. This gives the protein CASSLVFLGQGAFF.

This clone was counted a single time. The chain joins TRBV6-6 to TRBJ2-3; 7 bases match TRBD2. The CDR3 covers 16 residues. V lost 1 base and J lost 4; bases outside the gene matches: 8. Germline CDR1 reads MNHNY; CDR2 reads SVGAGI (reference sequence). The CDR3 DNA reads as TGTGCCAGCAGTTACTGGGGGGGGAGAGGGTCAGATACGCAGTATTTT. Protein sequence: CASSYWGGRGSDTQYF.

The V call is TRBV12-5, the J call TRBJ2-7; 9 positions match TRBD2. The CDR3 sequence is 18 residues long. The junction had 15 bases not matched to a gene; V was cut back by 0 bases and J by 6 bases. Per the germline V gene, CDR1 is LGHNT and CDR2 is FRNRAP. CDR3 nucleotides: TGTGCTAGTGGTTTGGTACCGGAGGCGGGAGGGCCGGGGGGCGAGCAGTACTTC. Encoded protein: CASGLVPEAGGPGGEQYF.

This sequence joins TRBV9 and TRBJ2-7; D is unclear. Between the trimmed V and J ends, which lost 0 bases and 5 bases, there was a span of 3 bases. In germline, CDR1 is SGDLS, CDR2 YYNGEE. The CDR3 totals 11 residues. Here the CDR3 reads CASSVGDEQYF. CDR3 coding DNA: TGTGCCAGCAGCGTAGGAGACGAGCAGTACTTC.

The chain uses TRBV19 and TRBJ1-1, with D uncertain. Per germline, CDR1 LNHDA and CDR2 SQIVND (reference sequence). V lost 2 bases and J 1 base, leaving 5 bases between the germline ends. This CDR3 is 13 amino acids long. The CDR3 DNA reads TGTGCCAGTAGTATAAACCCGAACACTGAAGCTTTCTTT. It codes for CASSINPNTEAFF.

V and J are TRBV5-1 and TRBJ2-5; 9 bases agree with TRBD1. CDR1 is SGHRS, CDR2 YFSETQ, per germline. V lost 7 bases to trimming and J lost 4 bases; unmatched junction nucleotides: 8. The CDR3 runs 14 residues. The CDR3 DNA reads TGCGCCAGCGAACAGGGGGCTGGGGGAGAGACCCAGTACTTC. Protein: CASEQGAGGETQYF.

The chain employs TRBV7-8 and TRBJ2-7; 7 bases agree with TRBD2. Looked up from germline, CDR1 is SGHVS and CDR2 is FQNEAQ. V dropped 1 base and J dropped 6; count of bases not matched to a gene: 6. The CDR3 length is 14 residues. CDR3 in DNA: TGTGCCAGCAGCTTAGGGGGTTGGGGGGGCGAGCAGTACTTC. It translates to CASSLGGWGGEQYF.

This chain links TRBV5-1 with TRBJ2-5, with 7 bases aligning to TRBD1. The CDR3 sequence is 16 residues long. With 1 base clipped from V and 0 bases from J, the junction kept 6 bases outside the gene matches. In germline, CDR1 is SGHRS, CDR2 YFSETQ. The CDR3 DNA is TGCGCCAGCAGCTTGAGGGGGACAGCCGACCAAGAGACCCAGTACTTC. Its translation: CASSLRGTADQETQYF.

The chain links TRBV29-1 to TRBJ2-7; 8 nucleotides align to TRBD1. Germline CDR1 SQVTM, CDR2 ANQGSEA. V dropped 0 bases and J dropped 0; count of bases not matched to a gene: 4. The CDR3 runs to 15 residues. The CDR3 sequence: CSVEEGTGFSYEQYF. DNA for the CDR3: TGCAGCGTTGAAGAGGGGACAGGTTTCTCCTACGAGCAGTACTTC.